This T cell receptor (beta chain) was profiled in a study of OX40 agonist ivuxolimab in advanced cancers. Overall study context: Three patients, one with hepatocellular carcinoma and two with cutaneous melanoma, responded partially. Overall study results and limits: Low normalized T-cell clonal expansion was additionally recorded for some nonresponders.

As concerns this clone: The antigen is undetermined.

Clones were sequenced by immunoSEQ multiplex PCR, and TCRdb holds only the in-frame ones, with some missing. Of tens of thousands of clones in the sample, 82% were seen once. Autoimmune disease history or systemic immunosuppression led to patient exclusion. The CDR3 consists of 15 residues. From germline, CDR1 is KGHSH and CDR2 LQKENI. V was cut by 5 bases and J by 2 bases, with 15 bases left in between. The material was CD4+ or CD8+ T cells sorted from blood, obtained in a trial of the OX40 agonist ivuxolimab. This sequence originates from an adult with an advanced solid tumor such as melanoma, head and neck, liver or kidney cancer. The chain is built from TRBV18 and TRBJ2-5; D gene unclear. The CDR3 here is CASSSQETPQETQYF. The CDR3 DNA reads as TGTGCCAGCTCAAGTCAGGAAACACCTCAAGAGACCCAGTACTTC. Filled out from reference TRBV18 and TRBJ2-5, the complete variable domain reads NAGVMQNPRHLVRRRGQEARLRCSPMKGHSHVYWYRQLPEEGLKFMVYLQKENIIDESGMPKERFSAEFPKEGPSILRIQQVVRGDSAAYFCASSSQETPQETQYFGPGTRLLVL.